This T cell receptor (beta chain) derives from a study of blood T cell repertoires in COVID-19. Study-wide context: PBMCs, B-cell-depleted T cells, or T cells were the source of the cDNA or gDNA that made up the material.

Method: immunoSEQ multiplex PCR; TCRdb's copy keeps in-frame clones and lacks some. This table holds approximately 280,000 clones, 86% found once. This clone was seen only once. Deletions cut 5 bases from V and 0 bases from J, with 11 bases between. The V gene's germline CDR1 is MNHEY and CDR2 SMNVEV (reference sequence). The CDR3 runs to 16 residues. Recovered participants had two consecutive negative NP/OP PCR tests, healthcare professional clearance, or symptom resolution. This TCR was recovered from a woman younger than 30 who had recovered from COVID-19. This chain connects TRBV27 to TRBJ1-6; D remains ambiguous. The material sequenced was PBMCs or T cells enriched from blood (not recorded which). This chain's CDR3 is CASSLIGSSYNSPLHF. The CDR3 region has the DNA TGTGCCAGCAGTCTTATAGGGAGCTCCTATAATTCACCCCTCCACTTT.